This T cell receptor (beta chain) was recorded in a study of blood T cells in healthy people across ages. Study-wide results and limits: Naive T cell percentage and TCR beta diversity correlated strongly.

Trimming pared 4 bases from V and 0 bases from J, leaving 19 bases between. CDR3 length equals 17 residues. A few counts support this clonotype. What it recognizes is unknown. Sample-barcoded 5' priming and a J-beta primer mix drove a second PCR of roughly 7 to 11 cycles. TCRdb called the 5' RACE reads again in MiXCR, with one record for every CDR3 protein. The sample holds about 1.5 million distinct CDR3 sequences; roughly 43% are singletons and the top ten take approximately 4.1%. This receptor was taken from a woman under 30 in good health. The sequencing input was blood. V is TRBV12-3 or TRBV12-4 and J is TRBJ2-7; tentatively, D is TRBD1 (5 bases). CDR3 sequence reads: CASSSGLRTNLSYEQYF. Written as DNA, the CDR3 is TGTGCCAGCAGTTCAGGGCTACGGACGAATCTCTCCTACGAGCAGTACTTC.